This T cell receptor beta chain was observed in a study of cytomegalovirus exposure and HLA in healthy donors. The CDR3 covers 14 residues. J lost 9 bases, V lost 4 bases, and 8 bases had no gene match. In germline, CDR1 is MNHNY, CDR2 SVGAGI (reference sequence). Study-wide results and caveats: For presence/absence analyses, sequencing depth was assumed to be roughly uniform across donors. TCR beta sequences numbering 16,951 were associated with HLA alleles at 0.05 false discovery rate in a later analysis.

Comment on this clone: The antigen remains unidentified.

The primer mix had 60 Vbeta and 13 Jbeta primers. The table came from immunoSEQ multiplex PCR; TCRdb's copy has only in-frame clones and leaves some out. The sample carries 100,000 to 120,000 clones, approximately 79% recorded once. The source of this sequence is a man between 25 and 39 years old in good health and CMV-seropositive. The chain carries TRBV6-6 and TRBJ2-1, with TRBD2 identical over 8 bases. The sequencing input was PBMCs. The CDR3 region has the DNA TGTGCCAGCAGTTTGGGGACGGGGGGGGGTGAGCAGTTCTTC. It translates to CASSLGTGGGEQFF.